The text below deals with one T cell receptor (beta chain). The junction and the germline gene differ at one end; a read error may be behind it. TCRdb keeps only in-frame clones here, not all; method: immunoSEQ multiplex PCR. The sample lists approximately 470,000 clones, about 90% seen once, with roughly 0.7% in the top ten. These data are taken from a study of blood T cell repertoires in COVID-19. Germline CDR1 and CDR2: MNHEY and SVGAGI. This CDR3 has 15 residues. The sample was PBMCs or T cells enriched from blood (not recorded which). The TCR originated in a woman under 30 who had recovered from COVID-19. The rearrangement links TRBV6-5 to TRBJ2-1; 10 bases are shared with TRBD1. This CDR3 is CASSPGTGDYNERFF. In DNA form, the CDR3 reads TGTGCCAGCAGCCCCGGGACAGGGGACTACAATGAGCGGTTCTTC.